The clone carrying this T cell receptor beta chain was recorded only once. Its antigen is unidentified. Individual cDNA molecules received unique molecular identifiers. TCRdb itself ran the 5' RACE reads through MiXCR, one entry per CDR3 protein. Of about 22,000 distinct CDR3 sequences detected, roughly 3.6% appear once; the ten largest clones hold roughly 5.4%. This record comes from a study of early T cells in non-severe SARS-CoV-2 infection. Study as a whole: Sequencing targeted bulk RNA from unsorted whole blood, leaving chains unpaired.

Study observations and caveats: Anti-spike CD8 specificities were favored by VDJdb matching, whose results missed private and CD4 specificities.

Germline loops: CDR1 SGHRS, CDR2 YFSETQ. Trimming left V 4 bases short and J 2 bases short, with 17 bases between. The CDR3 is 16 amino acids. This sequence joins TRBV5-1 and TRBJ2-3, with D possibly matching TRBD2 (6 bases). The sequencing sample was made of whole blood. The clonotype comes from an adult who was a healthcare worker with PCR-confirmed SARS-CoV-2 infection or an uninfected control (not recorded which). The DNA for the CDR3 is TGCGCCAGCAGCCGCGGCGCCGCGGGGATCACAGATACGCAGTATTTT. Translation: CASSRGAAGITDTQYF.